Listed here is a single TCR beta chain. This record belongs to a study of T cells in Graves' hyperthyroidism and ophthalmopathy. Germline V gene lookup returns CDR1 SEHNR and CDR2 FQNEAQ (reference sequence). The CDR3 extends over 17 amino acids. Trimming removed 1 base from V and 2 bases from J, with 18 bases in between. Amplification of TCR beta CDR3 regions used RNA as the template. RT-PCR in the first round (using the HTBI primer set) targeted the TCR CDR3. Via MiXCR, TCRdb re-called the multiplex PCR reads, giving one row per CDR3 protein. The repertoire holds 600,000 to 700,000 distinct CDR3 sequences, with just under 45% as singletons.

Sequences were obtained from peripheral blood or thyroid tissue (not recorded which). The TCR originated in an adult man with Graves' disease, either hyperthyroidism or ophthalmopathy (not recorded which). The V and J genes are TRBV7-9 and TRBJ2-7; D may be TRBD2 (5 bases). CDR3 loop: CASSLGPGEGVPYEQYF. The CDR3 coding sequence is TGTGCCAGCAGCTTAGGTCCCGGCGAGGGAGTCCCCTACGAGCAGTACTTC.